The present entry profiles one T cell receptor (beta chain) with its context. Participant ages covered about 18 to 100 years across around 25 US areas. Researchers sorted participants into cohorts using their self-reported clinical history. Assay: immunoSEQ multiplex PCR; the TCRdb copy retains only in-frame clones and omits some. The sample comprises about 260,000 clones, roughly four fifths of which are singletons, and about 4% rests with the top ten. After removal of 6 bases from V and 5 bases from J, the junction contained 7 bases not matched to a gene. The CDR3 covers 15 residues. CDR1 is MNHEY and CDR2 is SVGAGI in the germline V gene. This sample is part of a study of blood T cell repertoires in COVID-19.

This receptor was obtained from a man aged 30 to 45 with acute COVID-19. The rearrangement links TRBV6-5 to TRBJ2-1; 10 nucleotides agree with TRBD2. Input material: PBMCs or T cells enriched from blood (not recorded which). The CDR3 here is CASRRRTSGHNEQFF. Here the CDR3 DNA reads TGTGCCAGCAGGAGGCGGACTAGCGGACACAATGAGCAGTTCTTC.